This passage covers 3 T cell receptor beta chains from one sample sequenced in a study of blood T cell repertoires in COVID-19. Only in-frame clones appear in the TCRdb table, and some are missing; sequencing was by immunoSEQ multiplex PCR. This sample yields tens of thousands of clones, of which about nine tenths are seen a single time; under 9% belongs to the top ten. Sequencing used peripheral blood. Receptor source: a middle-aged woman with active COVID-19.

V and J are TRBV19 and TRBJ1-5, with a weak D call TRBD1 (5 bases). Trimming left V 5 bases short and J 5 bases short, with 10 bases between. Germline CDR1 and CDR2: LNHDA and SQIVND (reference sequence). The CDR3 consists of 13 residues. The CDR3 reads CASSGAYDQPQHF. CDR3 coding DNA: TGTGCCAGTAGTGGGGCCTACGATCAGCCCCAGCATTTT.

The sample holds a few counts of this clone. The chain couples TRBV19 to TRBJ1-6; D not certain. The germline V gene has CDR1 LNHDA and CDR2 SQIVND (reference sequence). V gave up 5 bases and J gave up 7 bases, with 9 bases separating them. The CDR3 totals 13 residues. The CDR3 sequence is CASSSRLNSPLHF. In DNA, the CDR3 is TGTGCCAGTAGTTCCCGACTAAATTCACCCCTCCACTTT.

V is TRBV29-1 and J is TRBJ2-1, with 9 bases fitting TRBD2. The CDR3 is 15 amino acids. The V gene end was trimmed by 3 bases and the J gene end by 5 bases; junction bases not matched to a gene: 8. From germline, CDR1 is SQVTM and CDR2 ANQGSEA. The CDR3 DNA reads as TGCAGCGTTGAGAGGCGGGGGGGCCTCGACAATGAGCAGTTCTTC. Amino acids: CSVERRGGLDNEQFF.